This TCR beta chain stems from a study of graft-versus-host responses after intestinal transplantation (dated by TCRdb to the early 2020s). Notes on the research overall: Recipients received multivisceral, liver-intestinal, or isolated intestinal transplants. Every recipient was given anti-thymocyte globulin induction, followed by approximately 3 years of maintenance tacrolimus and steroids. Bulk TCR-beta CDR3 sequencing was used to track graft-versus-host and host-versus-graft alloreactive T cell clones in the graft, circulation and bone marrow after intestinal transplantation. To identify alloreactive clones, pre-transplant mixed lymphocyte reaction products were sequenced and compared with unstimulated pre-transplant donor and recipient T cells. The cohort enrolled some 25 intestinal transplant recipients including one retransplant, and a few patients lacking pretransplant specimens were excluded. A peak of at least 4% donor T cells among recipient peripheral blood mononuclear cells was the definition used for donor T cell macrochimerism. Instead of going to the commercial service, samples from a few later patients were sequenced in-house on an Illumina MiSeq and processed with MiXCR. The investigation overall reported the following: Early after transplant, peak levels of circulating GvH clones were associated with declines in HvG clones. The conclusions were limited by the relatively low number and heterogeneity of the intestinal transplant patients. In patients with donor T cell macrochimerism, the allografts had high GvH to HvG T cell clonal ratios. GvH clones were found in recipient bone marrow, and some of the GvH clones appeared earlier in ileal mucosa or blood, which is consistent with an intestinal mucosal origin.

The time point label here, explained by the study, means: cells obtained before transplantation from donor or recipient. CD3+CD4+ and CD3+CD8+ populations were FACS-sorted from unstimulated pre-transplant donor and recipient cells taken from spleen or lymph nodes. The receptor library was made with the immunoSEQ multiplex PCR assay. For most patients, genomic DNA was isolated using the Qiagen DNeasy Blood and Tissue Kit and was shipped frozen to Adaptive Biotechnologies for TCR sequencing. For most patients, high-throughput TCR-beta CDR3 sequencing of genomic DNA was performed by Adaptive Biotechnologies. Concerning the study's data processing: Adaptive's ImmunoSEQ software was the source of the TCR sequencing data for 18 patients, while three other patients were processed with MiXCR and VDJtools. To correct CD4 versus CD8 sorting errors, sequences present in both subsets at a frequency ratio below 5:1 were removed. CDR3 nucleotide sequences shared by donor and recipient were removed because the origin of these sequences could not be assigned. Alloreactive clones required at least 2-fold expansion over unstimulated cells and minimum CFSE-low frequency of 0.002% (template counts) or 0.001% (read counts). Clones were considered mappable if detected in sequenced pre-transplant spleen, lymph node, or MLR CFSE-low populations of the donor or recipient. The cumulative frequency of alloreactive clones was calculated as a percentage of all sequences, weighted by copy number. As stored in TCRdb, this immuneACCESS dataset retains in-frame rearrangements with V and J assigned. A fraction of the clones does not appear; measured against another copy, unresolved V genes explain less than half of the discrepancy, and the remainder lacks a known reason. V and J calls and clone size come straight from that table; D and trimming were deduced from the DNA. For this sample there are about 120,000 clones; roughly nine tenths appear just once. The ten largest clones capture roughly 0.2% of the sample.

As to this clone: The antigen this receptor binds is unknown. No clone much larger than this one lies a single base away; base qualities are absent.

This receptor was obtained from a human donor who received an intestinal transplant. The material was unstimulated CD4+ T cells sorted from spleen or lymph node cells, obtained before intestinal transplant.

The CDR3 reads CSVAANYEQYF. The DNA reads TGCAGCGTGGCGGCCAACTACGAGCAGTACTTC. The chain employs TRBV29-1 and TRBJ2-7; too little of a D gene remains to name it. Sequences SQVTM (CDR1) and ANQGSEA (CDR2) are obtained from the germline V gene. Trimming costs V 6 bases and J 3 bases, and their ends lie 9 bases apart. The CDR3 holds 11 amino acids from the cysteine to the phenylalanine. Solely the CDR3 DNA is kept, with 33 bases framed from the first base.